This T cell receptor (beta chain) was retrieved from a study of blood T cell repertoires in COVID-19. Study at large: Sources were T cells, B-cell-depleted T cells, or PBMCs; the material itself was cDNA or gDNA.

Methods used by the authors: Quantification of nucleated cells was approximated via reference gene primer amplification. Method: immunoSEQ multiplex PCR; TCRdb's copy keeps in-frame clones and lacks some. V and J calls plus clone size are reproduced from that table; the DNA served to infer D and trimming. The repertoire includes about 320,000 clones, almost 85% of them detected once, and around 6.9% sits in the top ten. A remark on this clone: Additional DNA sequences in this sample encode the identical CDR3.

Germline values: CDR1 KGHSH, CDR2 LQKENI. J was trimmed by 4 bases and V by 3 bases; bases with no gene match: 1. CDR3 length equals 13 residues. The chain employs TRBV18 and TRBJ1-2, with TRBD1 matching 8 bases. The clonotype originates from a human donor in a cohort sampled during active COVID-19. Sequences were obtained from peripheral blood. The CDR3 sequence: CASSPGQVYGYTF. The CDR3 coding sequence is TGTGCCAGCTCACCGGGACAGGTCTATGGCTACACCTTC.